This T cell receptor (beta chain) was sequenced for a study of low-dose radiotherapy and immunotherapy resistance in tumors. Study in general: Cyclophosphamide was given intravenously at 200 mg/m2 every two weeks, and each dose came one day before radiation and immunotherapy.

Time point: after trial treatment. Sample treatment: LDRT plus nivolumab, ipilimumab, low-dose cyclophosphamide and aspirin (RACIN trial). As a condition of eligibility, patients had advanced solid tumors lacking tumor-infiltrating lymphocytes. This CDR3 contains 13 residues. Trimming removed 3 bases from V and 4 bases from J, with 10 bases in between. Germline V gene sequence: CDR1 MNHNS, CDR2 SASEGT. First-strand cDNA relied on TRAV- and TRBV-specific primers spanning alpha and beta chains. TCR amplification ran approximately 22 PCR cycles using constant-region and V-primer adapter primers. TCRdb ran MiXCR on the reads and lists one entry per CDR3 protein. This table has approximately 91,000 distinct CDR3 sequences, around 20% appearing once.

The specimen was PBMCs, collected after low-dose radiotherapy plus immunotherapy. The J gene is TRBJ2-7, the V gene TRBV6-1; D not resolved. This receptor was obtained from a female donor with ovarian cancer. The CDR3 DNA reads TGTGCCAGCAGTGAGTTCGCGCAGTACGAGCAGTACTTC. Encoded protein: CASSEFAQYEQYF.